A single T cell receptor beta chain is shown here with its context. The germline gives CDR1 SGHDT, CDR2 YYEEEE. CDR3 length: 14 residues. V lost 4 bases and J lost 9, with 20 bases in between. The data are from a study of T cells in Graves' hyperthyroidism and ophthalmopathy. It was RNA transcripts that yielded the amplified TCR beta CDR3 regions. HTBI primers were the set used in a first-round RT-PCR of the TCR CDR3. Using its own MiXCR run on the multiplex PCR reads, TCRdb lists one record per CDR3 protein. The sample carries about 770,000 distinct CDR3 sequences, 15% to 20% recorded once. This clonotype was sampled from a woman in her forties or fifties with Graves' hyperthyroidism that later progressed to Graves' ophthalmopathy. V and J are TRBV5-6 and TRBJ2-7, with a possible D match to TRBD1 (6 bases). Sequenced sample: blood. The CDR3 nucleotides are TGTGCCAGCAGCACCACAGGGTCCGTTTTAGGGCAGTACTTC. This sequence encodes CASSTTGSVLGQYF.